This TCR beta chain was identified during a study of blood T cell repertoires in COVID-19. Study overall: The analysed material was cDNA or gDNA that came from T cells, B-cell-depleted T cells, or PBMCs.

Generated by immunoSEQ multiplex PCR, the TCRdb table keeps only in-frame clones and is missing some. The sample holds 250,000 to 350,000 clones, about nine tenths seen once. J was trimmed by 5 bases and V by 5 bases; bases with no gene match: 5. The germline gives CDR1 MNHEY, CDR2 SMNVEV (reference sequence). The CDR3 totals 14 residues. The clonotype comes from a woman aged 18-29 years who had recovered from COVID-19. Sequenced sample: PBMCs or T cells enriched from blood (not recorded which). The chain carries TRBV27 and TRBJ2-1, with 8 bases that match TRBD2. The CDR3 sequence: CASSPELADNEQFF. CDR3 nucleotide sequence: TGTGCCAGCAGTCCAGAACTAGCGGACAATGAGCAGTTCTTC.